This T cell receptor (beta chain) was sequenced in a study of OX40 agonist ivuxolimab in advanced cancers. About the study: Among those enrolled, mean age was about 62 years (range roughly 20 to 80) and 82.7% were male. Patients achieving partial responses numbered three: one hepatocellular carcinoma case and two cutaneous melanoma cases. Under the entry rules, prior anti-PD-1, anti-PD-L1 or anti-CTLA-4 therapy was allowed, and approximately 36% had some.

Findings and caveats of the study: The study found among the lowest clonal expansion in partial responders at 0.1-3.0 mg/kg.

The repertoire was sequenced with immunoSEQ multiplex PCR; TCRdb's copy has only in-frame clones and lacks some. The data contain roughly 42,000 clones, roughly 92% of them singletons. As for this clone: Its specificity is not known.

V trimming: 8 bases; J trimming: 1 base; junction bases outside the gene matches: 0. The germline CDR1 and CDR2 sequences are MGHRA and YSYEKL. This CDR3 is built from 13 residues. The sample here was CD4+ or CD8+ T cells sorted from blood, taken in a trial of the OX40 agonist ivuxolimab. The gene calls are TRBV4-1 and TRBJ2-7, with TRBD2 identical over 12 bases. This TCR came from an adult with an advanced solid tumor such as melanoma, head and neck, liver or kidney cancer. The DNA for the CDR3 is TGCGCCAGCGGACTAGCGGGATCCTACGAGCAGTACTTC. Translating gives CASGLAGSYEQYF.